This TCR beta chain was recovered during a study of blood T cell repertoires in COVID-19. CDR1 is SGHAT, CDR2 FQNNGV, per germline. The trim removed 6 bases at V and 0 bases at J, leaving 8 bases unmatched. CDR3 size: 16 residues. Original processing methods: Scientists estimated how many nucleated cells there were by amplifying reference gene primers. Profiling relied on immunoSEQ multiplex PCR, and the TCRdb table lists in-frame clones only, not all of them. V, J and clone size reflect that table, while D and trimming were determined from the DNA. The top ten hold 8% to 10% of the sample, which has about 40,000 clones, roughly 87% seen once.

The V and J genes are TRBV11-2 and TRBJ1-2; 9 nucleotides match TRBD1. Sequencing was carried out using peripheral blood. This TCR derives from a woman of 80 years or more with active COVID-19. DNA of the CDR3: TGTGCCAGCAGTCGCCGAGGGACAGGGTCTAACTATGGCTACACCTTC. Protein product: CASSRRGTGSNYGYTF.